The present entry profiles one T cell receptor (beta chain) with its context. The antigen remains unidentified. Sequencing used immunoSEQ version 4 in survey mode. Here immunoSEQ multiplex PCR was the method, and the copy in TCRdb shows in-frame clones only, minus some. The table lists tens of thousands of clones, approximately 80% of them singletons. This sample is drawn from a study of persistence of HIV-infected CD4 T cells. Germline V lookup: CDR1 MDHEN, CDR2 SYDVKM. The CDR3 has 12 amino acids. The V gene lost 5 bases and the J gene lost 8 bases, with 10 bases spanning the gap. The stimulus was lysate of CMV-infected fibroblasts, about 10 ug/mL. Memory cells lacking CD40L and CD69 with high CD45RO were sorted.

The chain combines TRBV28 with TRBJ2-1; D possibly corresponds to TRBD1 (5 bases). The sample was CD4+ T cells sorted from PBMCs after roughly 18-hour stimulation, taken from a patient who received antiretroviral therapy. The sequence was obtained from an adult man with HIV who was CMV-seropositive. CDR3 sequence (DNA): TGTGCCAGCAGTACACCAGGGTATGAGCAGTTCTTC. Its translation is CASSTPGYEQFF.